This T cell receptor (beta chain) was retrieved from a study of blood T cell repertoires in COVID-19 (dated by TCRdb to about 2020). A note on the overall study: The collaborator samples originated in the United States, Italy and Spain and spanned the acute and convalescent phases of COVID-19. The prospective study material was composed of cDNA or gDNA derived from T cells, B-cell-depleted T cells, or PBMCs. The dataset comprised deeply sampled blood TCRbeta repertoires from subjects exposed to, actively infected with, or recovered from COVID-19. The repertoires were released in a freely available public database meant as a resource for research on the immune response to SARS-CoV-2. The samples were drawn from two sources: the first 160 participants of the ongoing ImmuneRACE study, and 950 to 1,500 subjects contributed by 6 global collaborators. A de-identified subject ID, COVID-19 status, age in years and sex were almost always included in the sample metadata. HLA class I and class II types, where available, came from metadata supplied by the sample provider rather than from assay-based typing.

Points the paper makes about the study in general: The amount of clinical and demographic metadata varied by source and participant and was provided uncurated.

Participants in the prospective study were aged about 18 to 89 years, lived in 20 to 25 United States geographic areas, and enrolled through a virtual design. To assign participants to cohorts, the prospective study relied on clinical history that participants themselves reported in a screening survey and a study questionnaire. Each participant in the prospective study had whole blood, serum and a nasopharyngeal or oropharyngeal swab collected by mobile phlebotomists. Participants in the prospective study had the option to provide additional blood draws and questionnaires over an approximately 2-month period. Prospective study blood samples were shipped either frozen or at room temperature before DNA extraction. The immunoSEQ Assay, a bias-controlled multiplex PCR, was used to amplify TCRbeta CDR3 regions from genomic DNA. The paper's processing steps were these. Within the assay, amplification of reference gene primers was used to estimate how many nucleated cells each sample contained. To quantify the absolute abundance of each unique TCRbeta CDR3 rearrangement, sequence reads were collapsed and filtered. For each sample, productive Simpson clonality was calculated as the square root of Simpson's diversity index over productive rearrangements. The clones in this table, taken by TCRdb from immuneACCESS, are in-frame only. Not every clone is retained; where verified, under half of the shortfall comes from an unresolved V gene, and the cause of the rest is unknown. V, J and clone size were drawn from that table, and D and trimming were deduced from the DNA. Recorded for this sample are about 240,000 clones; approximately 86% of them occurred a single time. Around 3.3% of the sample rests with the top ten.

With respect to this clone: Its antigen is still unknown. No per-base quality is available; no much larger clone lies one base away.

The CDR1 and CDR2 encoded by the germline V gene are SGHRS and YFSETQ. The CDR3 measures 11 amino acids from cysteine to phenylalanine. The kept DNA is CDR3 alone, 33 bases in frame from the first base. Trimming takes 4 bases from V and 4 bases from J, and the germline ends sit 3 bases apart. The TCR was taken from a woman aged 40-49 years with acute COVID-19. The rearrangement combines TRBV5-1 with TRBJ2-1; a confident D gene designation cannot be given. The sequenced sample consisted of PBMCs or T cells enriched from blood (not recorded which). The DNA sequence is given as TGCGCCAGCAGCCTGTACAATGAGCAGTTCTTC. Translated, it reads CASSLYNEQFF.